This paragraph reports one TCR beta chain. Germline-derived CDR1 and CDR2 are SGHNT and YYREEE (reference sequence). The CDR3 consists of 16 residues. V was cut by 4 bases and J by 0 bases, with 13 bases left in between. The repertoire was sequenced with immunoSEQ multiplex PCR; TCRdb's copy has only in-frame clones and lacks some. The profile shows millions of clones, just over 90% of them singletons. The data were obtained in a study of shared clonotypes between healthy human individuals. Overall study: The plates for each donor numbered three CD4 naive, three CD4 memory, two CD8 naive and one CD8 memory.

Selected positively for CCR7 and CD45RO-negative, naive CD8 cells excluded terminally differentiated effector memory CD45RA+ cells. The chain joins TRBV5-4 to TRBJ2-2; no reliable D call. This clonotype was sampled from a man between 18 and 35 years old in good health. Some clones in this sample may be carry-over from other donors' samples. Sequencing input: naive CD8+ T cells from PBMCs. Written as DNA, the CDR3 is TGTGCCAGCAGCCCCAGACCGAAGTCGAACACCGGGGAGCTGTTTTTT. It translates to CASSPRPKSNTGELFF.